The 30 T cell receptor beta chains in this list originate from one sample, sequenced in a study of blood T cell repertoires in COVID-19. Libraries were prepared by immunoSEQ multiplex PCR; TCRdb keeps only in-frame clonotypes and omits some of them. The sample carries roughly 250,000 clones, 75% to 90% recorded once. The sequenced sample consisted of peripheral blood. These receptor sequences come from a woman in her thirties or forties with acute or convalescent COVID-19.

The V gene is TRBV19, the J gene TRBJ1-5; D might be TRBD1 (6 bases). This CDR3 is 16 amino acids long. Germline CDR1 and CDR2: LNHDA and SQIVND (reference sequence). Trimming removed 7 bases at V and 2 bases at J, with 18 bases between. CDR3 region: CASTGISGVRNQPQHF. In DNA, the CDR3 is TGTGCCAGTACAGGTATTTCAGGGGTTCGCAATCAGCCCCAGCATTTT.

The chain joins TRBV5-6 to TRBJ1-2; D is perhaps TRBD1 (6 bases). Per the germline V gene, CDR1 is SGHDT and CDR2 is YYEEEE. The CDR3 sequence is 12 residues long. The ends were cut back, 4 bases at V and 5 bases at J, with 9 bases in the middle. The CDR3 region is CASSGGVYGYTF. The CDR3 region has the DNA TGTGCCAGCAGCGGGGGCGTATATGGCTACACCTTC.

The chain has TRBV19 and TRBJ2-7; tentatively, D is TRBD1 (6 bases). V was cut by 5 bases and J by 3 bases, with 11 bases left in between. Germline V CDR1 and CDR2: LNHDA, SQIVND (reference sequence). This CDR3 contains 13 residues. CDR3 sequence: CASSLGHNYEQYV. As DNA, the CDR3 is TGTGCCAGTAGTCTGGGACACAACTACGAGCAGTACGTC.

The chain links TRBV7-9 to TRBJ1-1; 8 nucleotides line up with TRBD1. CDR3 length: 14 amino acids. CDR1 is SEHNR and CDR2 is FQNEAQ in the germline V gene (reference sequence). J gave up 2 bases and V 6 bases, and 5 bases lay outside the gene matches. CDR3 residues: CASRQGARNTEAFF. DNA of the CDR3: TGTGCCAGCAGGCAGGGGGCCCGTAACACTGAAGCTTTCTTT.

V is TRBV30 and J is TRBJ1-5; D might be TRBD1 (5 bases). The germline CDR1 and CDR2 sequences are GTSNPN and SVGIG (reference sequence). Trimming shortened V by 0 bases and J by 4 bases, and 10 bases separated the two germline ends. CDR3 length equals 14 residues. The CDR3 reads CAWSVGGSNQPQHF. Written as DNA, the CDR3 is TGTGCCTGGAGTGTTGGGGGGTCAAATCAGCCCCAGCATTTT.

The rearrangement joins TRBV2 to TRBJ2-1; 8 bases align to TRBD2. The CDR3 contains 15 residues. The V segment lost 4 bases and the J segment 6 bases; nucleotides outside the gene matches: 8. Germline V gene data show CDR1 as SNHLY and CDR2 as FYNNEI. The CDR3 sequence: CASSVGRGGGNEQFF. Here the CDR3 DNA reads TGTGCCAGCAGTGTAGGACGGGGGGGAGGCAATGAGCAGTTCTTC.

The chain employs TRBV20-1 and TRBJ2-1; no definite D call. Germline assignment: CDR1 DFQATT and CDR2 SNEGSKA (reference sequence). V gave up 7 bases and J gave up 9 bases, with 10 bases separating them. The CDR3 is 10 amino acids. CDR3 nucleotide sequence: TGCAGTGTAAGTTCGGTTGAGCAGTTCTTC. Protein sequence: CSVSSVEQFF.

The chain combines TRBV5-1 with TRBJ1-3; D ambiguous. CDR1 and CDR2 (germline): SGHRS, YFSETQ. The ends were cut back, 1 base at V and 0 bases at J, with 11 bases in the middle. The CDR3 length is 16 residues. CDR3 DNA: TGCGCCAGCAGCTTGACCGGCGGAAGCTCTGGAAACACCATATATTTT. Its protein product is CASSLTGGSSGNTIYF.

The chain links TRBV10-2 to TRBJ2-2; D perhaps matches TRBD2 (5 bases). V was cut by 10 bases and J by 3 bases, with 12 bases left in between. CDR1 is WSHSY, CDR2 SAAADI, per germline. This CDR3 is built from 13 residues. CDR3 region: CATKDSYTGELFF. The CDR3 bases are TGCGCCACCAAGGACTCCTACACCGGGGAGCTGTTTTTT.

The chain combines TRBV6-5 with TRBJ2-2, with TRBD1 matching over 8 bases. The CDR3 extends over 14 amino acids. CDR1 is MNHEY, CDR2 SVGAGI, per germline. The V segment lost 6 bases and the J segment 5 bases; nucleotides outside the gene matches: 5. In DNA, the CDR3 is TGTGCCAGCAGCAGGGACAGGCGAACCGGGGAGCTGTTTTTT. It encodes CASSRDRRTGELFF.

V and J are TRBV27 and TRBJ2-5; TRBD2 might be the D (6 bases). The CDR3 is 13 residues long. Germline lookup yields CDR1 MNHEY and CDR2 SMNVEV (reference sequence). V gave up 2 bases and J gave up 4 bases, with 8 bases separating them. The CDR3 bases are TGTGCCAGCAGTTTAGCGGGGAGAGAGACCCAGTACTTC. It translates to CASSLAGRETQYF.

The chain links TRBV15 to TRBJ2-1; 8 nucleotides match TRBD2. The CDR3 runs to 16 residues. The V gene's germline CDR1 is LNHNV and CDR2 YYDKDF (reference sequence). Unmatched junction bases numbered 10, after V lost 1 base and J lost 8 bases. In DNA form, the CDR3 reads TGTGCCACCAGCAGAGCCGGATTCGGGGGGGCGGATGAGCAGTTCTTC. Translating it yields CATSRAGFGGADEQFF.

This chain connects TRBV2 to TRBJ2-7; 8 bases are shared with TRBD1. Germline V gene data show CDR1 as SNHLY and CDR2 as FYNNEI. Germline trimming cut 4 bases from V and 4 bases from J; bases unmatched to any gene: 12. CDR3 length equals 16 residues. CDR3 region: CASSAKIPGGAYEQYV. CDR3 DNA sequence: TGTGCCAGCAGTGCTAAAATACCAGGGGGCGCGTACGAGCAGTACGTC.

This clone occurred once. This chain uses TRBV28 with TRBJ2-1; D is perhaps TRBD2 (6 bases). Per the germline V gene, CDR1 is MDHEN and CDR2 is SYDVKM. This CDR3 spans 15 amino acids. V was pared by 1 base and J by 14 bases, with 21 bases between. This chain's CDR3 is CASSLFVGLRGEKFF. DNA of the CDR3: TGTGCCAGCAGTTTATTTGTAGGACTAAGGGGCGAGAAGTTCTTC.

The chain carries TRBV9 and TRBJ2-3; 8 bases map to TRBD2. Trimming took 0 bases from V and 5 from J; bases not matched to a gene: 8. The CDR3 consists of 16 residues. In germline, CDR1 is SGDLS, CDR2 YYNGEE. The CDR3, as DNA: TGTGCCAGCAGCGTAGAGGCGGGGGGTTCCTTAGATACGCAGTATTTT. This encodes CASSVEAGGSLDTQYF.

The V call is TRBV6-1, the J call TRBJ1-1; D possibly corresponds to TRBD1 (6 bases). Per germline, CDR1 MNHNS and CDR2 SASEGT. The CDR3 is 15 residues long. Trimming took off 3 bases at V and 1 base at J, with 12 bases between the two ends. This CDR3 reads CASSEQATGNTEAFF. The CDR3 nucleotides are TGTGCCAGCAGTGAGCAGGCGACAGGGAACACTGAAGCTTTCTTT.

This clone was found once. The V call is TRBV24-1, the J call TRBJ2-7; 10 nucleotides match TRBD1. The germline gives CDR1 KGHDR, CDR2 SFDVKD. V dropped 3 bases and J dropped 2; count of bases not matched to a gene: 6. CDR3 size: 16 residues. The CDR3 loop reads CATSDPGTGVTYEQYV. The CDR3 DNA reads TGTGCCACCAGTGATCCCGGGACAGGGGTCACCTACGAGCAGTACGTC.

This sequence joins TRBV5-6 and TRBJ1-1; TRBD1 might be the D (5 bases). This CDR3 region has 14 residues. Germline CDR1 SGHDT, CDR2 YYEEEE. V lost 7 bases and J lost 2, with 15 bases in between. The CDR3 DNA follows: TGTGCCAGCCTAGGCGGGGGGTTAAACACTGAAGCTTTCTTT. Translating it yields CASLGGGLNTEAFF.

The V and J genes are TRBV4-1 and TRBJ2-1; TRBD2 agrees at 8 bases. V was pared by 3 bases and J by 0 bases, with 10 bases of the junction left unmatched. The CDR3 loop spans 18 amino acids. CDR1 is MGHRA and CDR2 is YSYEKL in the germline V gene. For the CDR3, the DNA is TGCGCCAGCAGCCAGACAAAAGCGGGGGACCTCTCCTACAATGAGCAGTTCTTC. Its protein is CASSQTKAGDLSYNEQFF.

In this sample, this clone turned up once. CDR3 sequence reads: CSASADRGKGYTF. CDR3 sequence (DNA): TGCAGTGCTAGTGCCGACAGGGGGAAAGGCTACACCTTC. V is TRBV20-1 and J is TRBJ1-2; 9 bases are shared with TRBD1. The CDR3 consists of 13 residues. From germline, CDR1 is DFQATT and CDR2 SNEGSKA (reference sequence). V gave up 3 bases and J gave up 8 bases; unmatched junction bases: 7.

J is TRBJ2-3 and V is TRBV7-3; 7 nucleotides line up with TRBD2. The V segment lost 5 bases and the J segment 1 base; nucleotides outside the gene matches: 9. This CDR3 has 16 residues. The germline V gene has CDR1 SGHTA and CDR2 FQGTGA. Here the CDR3 reads CASSPTSMGGTDTQYF. CDR3 sequence (DNA): TGTGCCAGCAGCCCGACTAGCATGGGTGGCACAGATACGCAGTATTTT.

The CDR3 DNA is TGCGCCAGCAGCTTGGGAGACAGGGGGGAGGAGACCCAGTACTTC. Encoded protein: CASSLGDRGEETQYF. The chain employs TRBV5-1 and TRBJ2-5, with 9 bases fitting TRBD1. The CDR3 runs to 15 residues. The V and J ends lost 0 bases and 5 bases, in that order; junction bases with no gene match: 5. Per germline, CDR1 SGHRS and CDR2 YFSETQ.

The chain joins TRBV14 to TRBJ1-1; 7 nucleotides align to TRBD1. Germline V lookup: CDR1 SGHDN, CDR2 FVKESK. The CDR3 contains 14 residues. With 6 bases clipped from V and 5 bases from J, the junction kept 9 bases outside the gene matches. The CDR3 DNA follows: TGTGCCAGCAGGGACGGGGACAGTGGAACTGAAGCTTTCTTT. This sequence encodes CASRDGDSGTEAFF.

The V gene is TRBV19, the J gene TRBJ2-5; 13 nucleotides match TRBD2. The CDR3 sequence is 15 residues long. Trimming cost V 4 bases and J 3 bases; bases outside gene matches: 2. CDR1 LNHDA and CDR2 SQIVND come from the germline V gene (reference sequence). The CDR3 DNA follows: TGTGCCAGTAGTACGACTAGCGGGGGGAAAGAGACCCAGTACTTC. Translation gives CASSTTSGGKETQYF.

CDR3 nucleotides: TGTGCCATCAGTGACAGTGCCTCTGGAAACACCATATATTTT. Amino acids: CAISDSASGNTIYF. V and J are TRBV10-3 and TRBJ1-3; D is unclear. The CDR3 runs 14 residues. V was shortened by 3 bases and J by 0 bases, with 6 bases between the two germline ends. CDR1 and CDR2 from the germline V gene are ENHRY and SYGVKD.

V usage is TRBV27 and J usage is TRBJ2-4; D is possibly TRBD1 (6 bases). The V end was cut by 6 bases, the J end by 8 bases, with 11 bases between. The CDR3 totals 12 residues. CDR1 and CDR2 (germline): MNHEY, SMNVEV (reference sequence). The CDR3 DNA follows: TGTGCCAGCAGATCACAGGGATACATTCAGTACTTC. This gives the protein CASRSQGYIQYF.

This clone showed up just a few times. V and J are TRBV19 and TRBJ1-3; 8 nucleotides line up with TRBD1. After removal of 6 bases from V and 0 bases from J, the junction contained 7 bases not matched to a gene. The germline CDR1 and CDR2 sequences are LNHDA and SQIVND (reference sequence). The CDR3 has 16 residues. This chain's CDR3 is CASRTGASSSGNTIYF. The DNA of the CDR3 is TGTGCCAGTAGGACAGGGGCCTCCTCCTCTGGAAACACCATATATTTT.

This chain links TRBV27 with TRBJ1-2; 9 bases are shared with TRBD1. V lost 2 bases, J lost 3 bases, and 4 bases stayed unmatched. This CDR3 is built from 15 residues. Germline V gives CDR1 MNHEY, CDR2 SMNVEV (reference sequence). The DNA for the CDR3 is TGTGCCAGCAGTTTAACGGGACAGGGATACTATGGCTACACCTTC. The encoded protein is CASSLTGQGYYGYTF.

The gene calls are TRBV18 and TRBJ2-3; D uncertain. Trimming removed 2 bases at V and 0 bases at J, with 6 bases between. The CDR3 covers 14 residues. The germline V gene encodes CDR1 KGHSH and CDR2 LQKENI. The CDR3 coding sequence is TGTGCCAGCTCACCAGTCCATAGCACAGATACGCAGTATTTT. It translates to CASSPVHSTDTQYF. Looking up the rest from reference TRBV18 and TRBJ2-3 gives the full variable domain: NAGVMQNPRHLVRRRGQEARLRCSPMKGHSHVYWYRQLPEEGLKFMVYLQKENIIDESGMPKERFSAEFPKEGPSILRIQQVVRGDSAAYFCASSPVHSTDTQYFGPGTRLTVL.

The chain links TRBV10-3 to TRBJ1-2; TRBD1 might be the D (6 bases). Germline CDR1 is ENHRY and CDR2 is SYGVKD. Trimming removed 3 bases from V and 7 bases from J, with 18 bases in between. There are 15 residues in the CDR3. CDR3 nucleotides: TGTGCCATCAGTGATGACCAGGGAGGGGGAGGTGGCTACACCTTC. Amino acid sequence: CAISDDQGGGGGYTF.